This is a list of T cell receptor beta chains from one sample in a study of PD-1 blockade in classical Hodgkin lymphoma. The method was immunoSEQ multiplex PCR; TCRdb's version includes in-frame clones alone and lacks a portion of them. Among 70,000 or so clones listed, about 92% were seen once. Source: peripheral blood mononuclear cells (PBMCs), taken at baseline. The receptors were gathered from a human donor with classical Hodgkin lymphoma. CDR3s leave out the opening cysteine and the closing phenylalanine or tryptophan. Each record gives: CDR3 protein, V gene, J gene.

ASSPGRTGELF	TRBV7-3	TRBJ2-2
ASSLSAGAGEKLF	TRBV5-1	TRBJ1-4
ASTPGGYHEQY	TRBV28	TRBJ2-7
ASSELGSATDTQY	TRBV6-1	TRBJ2-3
ASSRTGLGGDNEQF	TRBV4-1	TRBJ2-1
ASSPGTGNSNQPQH	TRBV4-2	TRBJ1-5
ASSFRDYVYNEQF	TRBV27	TRBJ2-1
ASSRPVRGTNEKLF	TRBV7-8	TRBJ1-4
ASSFGGTSWNSYNSPLH	TRBV7-9	TRBJ1-6
ASSSFSDETDTQY	TRBV6-5	TRBJ2-3
ASWTDLLNTEAF	TRBV6-5	TRBJ1-1
ASSEPITQGKEQF	TRBV10-2	TRBJ2-1
ASSQEGYAGNRDGYT	TRBV4-3	TRBJ1-2
ASSQDHRGTGGTEAF	TRBV4-3	TRBJ1-1
ASSFGGRNQPQH	TRBV28	TRBJ1-5
ASSVVAGATDTQY	TRBV9	TRBJ2-3
ASIRGGNDNYGYT	TRBV2	TRBJ1-2
ASSLGAGGYYT	TRBV11-1	TRBJ1-2
ASSYGQGRYGYT	TRBV6-6	TRBJ1-2
ASSLEAGSYEQY	TRBV7-7	TRBJ2-7
ASSSGGYT	TRBV6-6	TRBJ1-2
ASTPLGQGNTGELF	TRBV13	TRBJ2-2
ASSGGHFPGYSNQPQH	TRBV2	TRBJ1-5
ASSSGHSLGNEQF	TRBV11-2	TRBJ2-1
SVEGQFSQY	TRBV29-1	TRBJ2-5
ASSSLGSSYEQY	TRBV19	TRBJ2-7
ASSRDQSVTNEKLF	TRBV21-1	TRBJ1-4
ASSFSTGDYGYT	TRBV11-2	TRBJ1-2
ASSPPYVWGRITDTQY	TRBV27	TRBJ2-3
ASSPGTGWNEQY	TRBV6-6	TRBJ2-7
ASSFQQGDGNTIY	TRBV7-9	TRBJ1-3
ASSFNLGTGPSSFNEQF	TRBV28	TRBJ2-1
ASSSAGARETQY	TRBV5-1	TRBJ2-5
AWSVLRGAKNIQY	TRBV30	TRBJ2-4
ASSFGLGSKNIQY	TRBV13	TRBJ2-4
ASSQDPQGLAGGQETQY	TRBV4-2	TRBJ2-5
ASSPLSGGGPDTQY	TRBV18	TRBJ2-3
ASSQDAHWAEGSKNIQY	TRBV4-1	TRBJ2-4
ASRPLAGLPDTQY	TRBV2	TRBJ2-3
ASSVGLPFYEQY	TRBV5-1	TRBJ2-7